The clone carrying this T cell receptor beta chain has ten or more counts. No antigen is known for it. This entry comes from a study of T cells after yellow fever vaccination. The germline V gene encodes CDR1 SGHRS and CDR2 YFSETQ. V lost 6 bases and J 0 bases, leaving 12 bases between the germline ends. CDR3 size: 15 residues. The authors made TCR cDNA by 5'RACE template switching, adding a universal primer site and UMIs. TCRdb used MiXCR to reprocess the 5' RACE reads, holding one entry per CDR3 protein. The data hold over 110,000 distinct CDR3 sequences, with 7% to 9% observed a single time. Study results and caveats: Compared with primary, the secondary response was weaker and peaked at day 5, not 15. The CD4 and CD8 compartments had a small share of their clonotypes in common. Re-detected after boosting: most primary clones, about 96% of CD4 and 75% to 90% of CD8.

The chain combines TRBV5-1 with TRBJ2-2; D is possibly TRBD1 (6 bases). The TCR sequence derives from a man between 25 and 39 years old who received the YFV17D yellow fever vaccine. Material: CD4+ T cells sorted from PBMCs, obtained 5 days after the yellow fever booster vaccination. For the CDR3, the DNA is TGCGCCAGCACCACCGGGACAACGAACACCGGGGAGCTGTTTTTT. Translating gives CASTTGTTNTGELFF. Using reference TRBV5-1 and TRBJ2-2 for the parts outside the CDR3, the full variable domain is KAGVTQTPRYLIKTRGQQVTLSCSPISGHRSVSWYQQTPGQGLQFLFEYFSETQRNKGNFPGRFSGRQFSNSRSEMNVSTLELGDSALYLCASTTGTTNTGELFFGEGSRLTVL.